Given below is one T cell receptor (beta chain) in context. This CDR3 has 16 residues. The J segment lost 4 bases and the V segment lost 3 bases, leaving 8 bases of the junction unmatched. RNA totalling about 0.5 to 1 ug underwent reverse transcription with random hexamers. TCRdb reprocessed the immunoSEQ multiplex PCR reads via MiXCR and lists one record per CDR3 protein. Of 150,000 to 180,000 distinct CDR3 sequences detected, about 95% appear once; the ten largest clones hold around 0.15%. This specimen comes from a study of CD8 T cells in Susac syndrome. V gene TRBV12-3 or TRBV12-4 combines with J gene TRBJ2-3, with 9 bases matching TRBD1. This TCR derives from a human donor with Susac syndrome. Sequencing used CD4+ T cells from PBMCs. The chain's CDR3 is CASSLGQGWDADTQYF. DNA of the CDR3: TGTGCCAGCAGTTTGGGACAGGGTTGGGATGCAGATACGCAGTATTTT.